This T cell receptor beta chain was identified during a study of shared clonotypes between healthy human individuals. General study findings and limits: The generation probabilities recorded for non-shared clonotypes fell below those of clonotypes shared by all four donors. Naive subsets generally had larger estimated richness than memory subsets. Rarefaction revealed incomplete sorted-subset sequencing despite large depth.

Sequencing used immunoSEQ multiplex PCR; TCRdb keeps in-frame clones, though not all of them. Of more than 2 million clones listed, roughly 95% are singletons. The CDR3 totals 14 residues. V dropped 1 base and J dropped 1 base, with 7 bases sitting between them. Germline CDR1 is KGHSH and CDR2 is LQKENI. On this clone itself: Its antigen is not known. Other DNA sequences in the same sample also yield this CDR3.

This receptor was identified in a man aged 18 to 29 in good health. Sequencing was performed on naive CD4+ T cells sorted from blood. This sample's subset: CD45RA+ positively selected. J is TRBJ2-5 and V is TRBV18; perhaps TRBD2 as D (6 bases). CDR3 in DNA: TGTGCCAGCTCACCACTAGCGGTCCAAGAGACCCAGTACTTC. Translation: CASSPLAVQETQYF.